Below, 28 T cell receptor beta chains from the same sample are listed, as sequenced in a study of T-cell memory formation after mild COVID-19. Using its own MiXCR run on the 5' RACE reads, TCRdb lists one record per CDR3 protein. The data contain around 900 distinct CDR3 sequences, roughly 48% of them singletons. The sample comprised PBMCs or a T cell subset sorted from them (not recorded which). These receptors came from an adult who had mild COVID-19 (a few samples of this study predate the infection). Cell type and time point are not known.

The rearrangement joins TRBV6-6 to TRBJ2-7; no clear D gene. V lost 0 bases and J 0 bases, leaving 3 bases between the germline ends. CDR1 is MNHNY, CDR2 SVGAGI, per germline (reference sequence). The CDR3 covers 13 residues. CDR3 loop: CASSYSPSYEQYV. The CDR3 coding sequence is TGTGCCAGCAGTTACTCCCCCTCCTACGAGCAGTACGTC.

The V and J genes are TRBV24-1 and TRBJ2-2; 8 bases align to TRBD1. The germline V gene has CDR1 KGHDR and CDR2 SFDVKD. Trimming at V came to 5 bases and at J to 3 bases, leaving 4 bases not matched to a gene. This CDR3 contains 15 residues. The CDR3 here is CATSALQGDTGELFF. The CDR3 coding sequence is TGTGCCACCAGTGCCCTACAGGGGGACACCGGGGAGCTGTTTTTT.

This clonotype is categorized as large (0.1 to 1%). The rearrangement uses TRBV13 and TRBJ1-5; D not resolved. The CDR3 sequence is 17 residues long. The germline V gene encodes CDR1 PRHDT and CDR2 FYEKMQ (reference sequence). V was clipped by 0 bases and J by 0 bases, with 12 bases between them. The CDR3 loop is CASSLGTGSYSNQPQHF. The CDR3 bases are TGTGCCAGCAGCTTAGGGACGGGCTCGTATAGCAATCAGCCCCAGCATTTT.

Judged by abundance, this clonotype is large. The chain uses TRBV27 and TRBJ2-1; D not resolved. Germline CDR1 reads MNHEY; CDR2 reads SMNVEV (reference sequence). The CDR3 runs to 14 residues. Trimming pared 5 bases from V and 9 bases from J, leaving 17 bases between. The CDR3 nucleotides read TGTGCCAGCAGTCATAGTGCATGGGAAAGTGAGCAGTTCTTC. This codes for CASSHSAWESEQFF.

This sequence joins TRBV5-1 and TRBJ2-4, with TRBD1 identical over 7 bases. The CDR3 extends over 14 amino acids. Trimming at V came to 5 bases and at J to 8 bases, leaving 10 bases not matched to a gene. CDR1 SGHRS and CDR2 YFSETQ come from the germline V gene. This CDR3 reads CASRETGTVDIQYF. CDR3 nucleotide sequence: TGCGCCAGCAGAGAGACAGGGACCGTAGACATTCAGTACTTC.

The rearrangement uses TRBV3-1 and TRBJ2-5; TRBD2 matches 7 bases. This CDR3 spans 14 amino acids. V gave up 7 bases and J gave up 4 bases; unmatched junction bases: 9. Germline assignment: CDR1 LGHDT and CDR2 YNNKEL (reference sequence). DNA of the CDR3: TGTGCCAGCACCCACGAAGGGGAGGGAGAGACCCAGTACTTC. Translating gives CASTHEGEGETQYF.

The chain has TRBV7-2 and TRBJ2-3; D possibly corresponds to TRBD2 (6 bases). The CDR3 consists of 16 residues. The V and J ends lost 2 bases and 1 base respectively, with 13 bases between them. In germline, CDR1 is SGHTA, CDR2 FQGNSA. CDR3 protein: CASSLSLASGTDTQYF. The CDR3 DNA reads as TGTGCCAGCAGCTTATCTCTGGCTAGCGGCACAGATACGCAGTATTTT.

This clonotype was counted once. V gene TRBV9 combines with J gene TRBJ1-2; D gene unclear. The germline CDR1 and CDR2 sequences are SGDLS and YYNGEE. Trimming left V 0 bases short and J 4 bases short, with 10 bases between. This CDR3 has 14 amino acids. The CDR3 DNA reads as TGTGCCAGCAGCGTAGCCCCGGAGGGCTATGGCTACACCTTC. It specifies CASSVAPEGYGYTF.

This sequence joins TRBV11-2 and TRBJ2-3; 10 positions agree with TRBD1. The germline V gene has CDR1 SGHAT and CDR2 FQNNGV. Germline trimming cut 7 bases from V and 4 bases from J; bases unmatched to any gene: 8. This CDR3 is 15 amino acids long. Here the CDR3 DNA reads TGTGCCAGCACCACCGGGACAGGGGTTTCAGATACGCAGTATTTT. As protein: CASTTGTGVSDTQYF.

This chain links TRBV6-2 or TRBV6-3 with TRBJ2-3; TRBD1 aligns across 8 bases. This CDR3 has 16 amino acids. Per germline, CDR1 MNHEY and CDR2 SVGEGT. V was pared by 6 bases and J by 5 bases, with 13 bases of the junction left unmatched. The CDR3: CASRRTGQGSGDTQYF. The CDR3 DNA reads TGTGCCAGCAGACGTACTGGACAGGGATCCGGAGATACGCAGTATTTT.

The J gene is TRBJ1-5, the V gene TRBV20-1, with a possible D match to TRBD1 (5 bases). This CDR3 region has 15 residues. The V gene lost 0 bases and the J gene lost 10 bases, with 19 bases spanning the gap. Germline CDR1 is DFQATT and CDR2 is SNEGSKA (reference sequence). The CDR3 here is CSARDSRRDGVPQHF. DNA of the CDR3: TGCAGTGCTAGAGATTCCCGCAGGGACGGTGTCCCCCAGCATTTT.

V gene TRBV20-1 combines with J gene TRBJ2-2; 9 positions match TRBD1. V lost 0 bases and J lost 5; bases outside the gene matches: 7. CDR1 DFQATT and CDR2 SNEGSKA come from the germline V gene (reference sequence). The CDR3 extends over 16 amino acids. The CDR3 sequence is CSARDQGQGLTGELFF. The CDR3 DNA sequence: TGCAGTGCTAGAGATCAAGGACAGGGGTTGACCGGGGAGCTGTTTTTT.

This clonotype has only one observation. This chain links TRBV7-9 with TRBJ2-7; 7 nucleotides line up with TRBD1. Losses at the gene ends were 4 bases for V and 5 bases for J; bases not matched to a gene: 11. The CDR3 has 15 residues. Germline lookup yields CDR1 SEHNR and CDR2 FQNEAQ (reference sequence). The CDR3 loop reads CASSSGTAFGDEQYF. CDR3 coding DNA: TGTGCCAGCAGCTCCGGGACAGCCTTTGGGGACGAGCAGTACTTC.

This clonotype is classed as medium-sized (0.01 to 0.1%). The rearrangement uses TRBV12-3 or TRBV12-4 and TRBJ2-1; 11 bases are shared with TRBD2. The ends lost 5 bases at V and 10 bases at J; junction bases unmatched: 13. CDR3 length equals 16 residues. The CDR3 reads CASSPNSGGAVKEQFF. The CDR3 nucleotides read TGTGCCAGCAGTCCTAATAGCGGGGGGGCCGTGAAGGAGCAGTTCTTC.

This clonotype was seen a few times. J is TRBJ2-7 and V is TRBV12-3 or TRBV12-4, with D unresolved. This CDR3 spans 11 amino acids. Trimming removed 6 bases from V and 3 bases from J, with 6 bases in between. The CDR3 reads CASSRDYEQYF. The CDR3 bases are TGTGCCAGCAGCCGCGACTACGAGCAGTACTTC.

By its share, this clonotype is medium-sized. This chain joins TRBV6-2 or TRBV6-3 and TRBJ2-1, with D unresolved. There are 15 residues in the CDR3. V was pared by 0 bases and J by 3 bases, with 9 bases between. Germline-derived CDR1 and CDR2 are MNHEY and SVGEGT. CDR3 region: CASSYSDMNYNEQFF. CDR3 nucleotide sequence: TGTGCCAGCAGTTACTCGGATATGAACTACAATGAGCAGTTCTTC.

The genes are TRBV5-1 and TRBJ2-7; 9 bases align to TRBD1. CDR1 is SGHRS and CDR2 is YFSETQ in the germline V gene. CDR3 length: 16 residues. Trimming removed 4 bases from V and 3 bases from J; junction bases left unmatched: 11. The CDR3 DNA reads TGCGCCAGCAGCCCGGAGGGGGACAGGGTTTTCTACGAGCAGTACTTC. The encoded protein is CASSPEGDRVFYEQYF.

V and J are TRBV6-1 and TRBJ2-3, with 7 bases lining up with TRBD2. The CDR3 runs 13 residues. With V trimmed by 2 bases and J by 5 bases, 1 base remained unmatched. Germline assignment: CDR1 MNHNS and CDR2 SASEGT. Written as DNA, the CDR3 is TGTGCCAGCAGTGAACGCGGGGGAGATACGCAGTATTTT. Translation gives CASSERGGDTQYF.

The chain is built from TRBV7-6 and TRBJ2-3; D is unresolved. The CDR3 sequence is 13 residues long. V lost 2 bases and J lost 7, with 10 bases in between. The germline V gene encodes CDR1 SGHVS and CDR2 FNYEAQ. CDR3 sequence (DNA): TGTGCCAGCAGCTTATTGGAAGAGAATACGCAGTATTTT. It is translated as CASSLLEENTQYF.

V and J are TRBV7-3 and TRBJ2-1; D is unclear. The CDR3 covers 15 residues. The V end was cut by 1 base, the J end by 4 bases, with 11 bases between. Germline V gene lookup returns CDR1 SGHTA and CDR2 FQGTGA. This CDR3 is CASSLMGNRYNEQFF. In nucleotides, the CDR3 is TGTGCCAGCAGCTTAATGGGGAATAGATACAATGAGCAGTTCTTC.

By sample share, this clonotype is medium-sized. V and J are TRBV7-9 and TRBJ1-1, with TRBD1 identical over 8 bases. V shed 4 bases and J 6 bases; nucleotides not matched to a gene: 4. Germline assignment: CDR1 SEHNR and CDR2 FQNEAQ (reference sequence). This CDR3 is 13 amino acids long. This CDR3 reads CASSWAGGPEAFF. The CDR3 DNA follows: TGTGCCAGCAGCTGGGCAGGGGGCCCTGAAGCTTTCTTT.

The chain uses TRBV12-3 or TRBV12-4 and TRBJ2-7; D may correspond to TRBD1 or TRBD2 (5 bases each). V was cut by 3 bases and J by 3 bases, with 9 bases left in between. The CDR3 length is 13 residues. The chain's CDR3 is CASSFGGNYEQYF. The DNA for the CDR3 is TGTGCCAGCAGTTTTGGGGGAAACTACGAGCAGTACTTC.

This chain joins TRBV9 and TRBJ2-2, with D unclear. CDR1 and CDR2 (germline): SGDLS, YYNGEE. The CDR3 contains 13 residues. V lost 0 bases to trimming and J lost 5 bases, with 5 bases between them. The CDR3 sequence: CASSVATTGELFF. CDR3 bases: TGTGCCAGCAGCGTAGCTACTACCGGGGAGCTGTTTTTT.

The chain carries TRBV7-2 and TRBJ2-2, with 7 bases aligning to TRBD2. The V segment lost 5 bases and the J segment 5 bases; nucleotides outside the gene matches: 8. The CDR3 contains 15 residues. CDR1 and CDR2 from the germline V gene are SGHTA and FQGNSA. Here the CDR3 reads CASSPSGLGTGELFF. Written as DNA, the CDR3 is TGTGCCAGCAGCCCTAGCGGATTGGGGACCGGGGAGCTGTTTTTT.

The V gene is TRBV5-1, the J gene TRBJ2-3, with TRBD2 identical over 13 bases. Trimming at V came to 4 bases and at J to 2 bases, leaving 7 bases not matched to a gene. From germline, CDR1 is SGHRS and CDR2 YFSETQ. The CDR3 runs 17 residues. DNA of the CDR3: TGCGCCAGCAGCCGCCGGACTAGCGGGGGCCTCACAGATACGCAGTATTTT. It codes for CASSRRTSGGLTDTQYF.

In its sample, this clonotype ranks as large. The chain combines TRBV12-3 or TRBV12-4 with TRBJ2-7; D is ambiguous. The CDR3 extends over 14 amino acids. V gave up 3 bases and J gave up 7 bases, with 16 bases separating them. The chain's CDR3 is CASSLGPQVTEQYF. CDR3 in DNA: TGTGCCAGCAGTTTGGGCCCGCAGGTTACGGAGCAGTACTTC.

This clonotype is large in the sample. The chain combines TRBV12-3 or TRBV12-4 with TRBJ2-5; 8 bases map to TRBD2. CDR3 length equals 14 residues. With 7 bases clipped from V and 2 bases from J, the junction kept 6 bases outside the gene matches. The CDR3 DNA sequence: TGTGCCAGCACCCATAGCGGGGAACAAGAGACCCAGTACTTC. Translating it yields CASTHSGEQETQYF.

The J gene is TRBJ2-1, the V gene TRBV7-3; a weak D match, TRBD2 (6 bases). The germline gives CDR1 SGHTA, CDR2 FQGTGA. The CDR3 spans 13 residues. V dropped 0 bases and J dropped 8 bases, with 8 bases sitting between them. CDR3 sequence reads: CASSLTAGYEQFF. The CDR3, as DNA: TGTGCCAGCAGCTTAACTGCGGGGTATGAGCAGTTCTTC.